This TCR beta chain comes out of a study of radiotherapy plus CTLA-4 blockade in lung cancer. Clones were read by immunoSEQ multiplex PCR, and TCRdb kept only the in-frame ones, dropping some. Of 65,000 to 95,000 clones listed, around 86% are singletons. Only one count was recorded for this clone. This CDR3 comprises 16 residues. V was pared by 4 bases and J by 0 bases, with 6 bases of the junction left unmatched. The sequence was obtained from a human donor with non-small cell lung cancer who had stable disease on radiotherapy plus ipilimumab. The source material was peripheral blood, sampled from a patient treated with radiotherapy plus ipilimumab. The chain joins TRBV5-3 to TRBJ2-7; 11 nucleotides align to TRBD2. TRBV5-3 counts as an open reading frame of uncertain function. The CDR3 nucleotides read TGTGCCAGAAGCCAAACCGGGACTAGCGGCTCCTACGAGCAGTACTTC. Protein product: CARSQTGTSGSYEQYF.